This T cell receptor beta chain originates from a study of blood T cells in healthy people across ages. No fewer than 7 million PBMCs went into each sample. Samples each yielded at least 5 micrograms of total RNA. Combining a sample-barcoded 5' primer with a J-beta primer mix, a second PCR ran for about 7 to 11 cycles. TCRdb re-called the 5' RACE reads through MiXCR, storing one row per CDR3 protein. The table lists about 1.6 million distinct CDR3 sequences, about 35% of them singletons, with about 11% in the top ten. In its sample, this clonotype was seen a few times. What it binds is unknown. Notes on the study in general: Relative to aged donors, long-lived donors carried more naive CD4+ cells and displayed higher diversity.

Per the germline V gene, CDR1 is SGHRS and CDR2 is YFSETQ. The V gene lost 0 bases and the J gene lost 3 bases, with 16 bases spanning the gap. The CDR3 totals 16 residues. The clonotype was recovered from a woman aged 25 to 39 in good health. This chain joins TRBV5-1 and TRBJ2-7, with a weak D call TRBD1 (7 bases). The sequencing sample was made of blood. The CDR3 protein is CASSLVAGQPNYEQYF. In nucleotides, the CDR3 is TGCGCCAGCAGCTTGGTGGCGGGACAGCCAAACTACGAGCAGTACTTC. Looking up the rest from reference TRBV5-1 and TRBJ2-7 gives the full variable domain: KAGVTQTPRYLIKTRGQQVTLSCSPISGHRSVSWYQQTPGQGLQFLFEYFSETQRNKGNFPGRFSGRQFSNSRSEMNVSTLELGDSALYLCASSLVAGQPNYEQYFGPGTRLTVT.